This T cell receptor beta chain was identified in a study of Ad26.COV2.S vaccination and SARS-CoV-2 variants. This clone occurred a few times. Clones were read by immunoSEQ multiplex PCR, and TCRdb kept only the in-frame ones, dropping some. The sample lists 200,000 to 250,000 clones, 70% to 90% occurring once. Trimming pared 5 bases from V and 5 bases from J, leaving 23 bases between. The germline CDR1 and CDR2 sequences are LNHDA and SQIVND (reference sequence). This CDR3 contains 17 residues. Treatment specified: around 19 received Ad26.COV2.S at low or high dose, single or two shots; about 5 received placebo; per-sample allocation not given. It was on day 63 after the first vaccine or placebo injection that samples were taken. Built on an Ad26 vector, the vaccine expressed Wuhan-strain SARS-CoV-2 spike.

This receptor was identified in a person aged 18-65 years who received the Ad26.COV2.S COVID-19 vaccine or a placebo. The chain joins TRBV19 to TRBJ2-3; D possibly corresponds to TRBD1 (6 bases). This specimen was peripheral blood, taken in a trial of Ad26.COV2.S vaccine versus placebo. Here the CDR3 DNA reads TGTGCCAGTAGTCTGACGGGACACTTAAGGAAAGGAGATACGCAGTATTTT. It is translated as CASSLTGHLRKGDTQYF.